This TCR beta chain was documented in a study of T cell responses to AZD1222 COVID-19 vaccine. As for the study in general: Pooled together were second doses at about 4 or about 12 weeks. General study results and limits: Spike-specific TCRs gained breadth and depth after people received two AZD1222 doses.

Libraries were prepared by immunoSEQ multiplex PCR; TCRdb keeps only in-frame clonotypes and omits some of them. In the table there are nearly 110,000 clones, 75% to 90% of which are singletons. The V gene lost 0 bases and the J gene lost 6 bases, with 9 bases spanning the gap. This CDR3 contains 14 residues. The germline V gene has CDR1 LNHDA and CDR2 SQIVND (reference sequence). A remark on this clone: Its antigen is still unknown.

This chain joins TRBV19 and TRBJ1-5; the D is unclear. The TCR originated in an adult in good health. The sequencing used peripheral blood, collected on day 0 of AZD1222 vaccination. This CDR3 is CASSIDNSGQPQHF. As DNA, the CDR3 is TGTGCCAGTAGTATAGATAACTCTGGTCAGCCCCAGCATTTT.